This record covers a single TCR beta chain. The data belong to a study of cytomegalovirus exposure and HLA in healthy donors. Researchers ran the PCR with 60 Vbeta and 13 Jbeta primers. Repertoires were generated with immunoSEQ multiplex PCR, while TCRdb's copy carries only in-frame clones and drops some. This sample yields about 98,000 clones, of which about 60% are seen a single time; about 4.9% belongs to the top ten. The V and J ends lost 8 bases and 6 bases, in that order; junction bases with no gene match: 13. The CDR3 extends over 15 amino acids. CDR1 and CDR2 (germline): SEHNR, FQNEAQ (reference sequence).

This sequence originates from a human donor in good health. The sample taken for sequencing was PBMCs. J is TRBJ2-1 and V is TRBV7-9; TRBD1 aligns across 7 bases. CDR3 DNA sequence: TGTGCCAGCGGCGAGGGGGCCCCTACGGCCAATGAGCAGTTCTTC. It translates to CASGEGAPTANEQFF. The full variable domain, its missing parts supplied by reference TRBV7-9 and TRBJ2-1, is DTGVSQNPRHKITKRGQNVTFRCDPISEHNRLYWYRQTLGQGPEFLTYFQNEAQLEKSRLLSDRFSAERPKGSFSTLEIQRTEQGDSAMYLCASGEGAPTANEQFFGPGTRLTVL.